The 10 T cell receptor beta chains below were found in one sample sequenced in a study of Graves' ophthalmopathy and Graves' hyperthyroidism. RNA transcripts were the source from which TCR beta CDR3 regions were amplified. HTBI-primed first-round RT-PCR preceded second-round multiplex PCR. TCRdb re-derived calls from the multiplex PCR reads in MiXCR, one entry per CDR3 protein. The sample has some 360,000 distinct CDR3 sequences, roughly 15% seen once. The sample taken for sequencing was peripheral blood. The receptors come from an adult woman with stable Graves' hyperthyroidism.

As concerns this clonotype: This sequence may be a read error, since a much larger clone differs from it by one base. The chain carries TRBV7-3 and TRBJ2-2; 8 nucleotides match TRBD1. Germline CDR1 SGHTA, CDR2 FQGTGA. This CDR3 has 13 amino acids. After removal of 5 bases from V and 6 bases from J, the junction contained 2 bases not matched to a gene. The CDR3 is CASSAQGAGELFF. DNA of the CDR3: TGTGCCAGCAGCGCACAGGGGGCCGGGGAGCTGTTTTTT.

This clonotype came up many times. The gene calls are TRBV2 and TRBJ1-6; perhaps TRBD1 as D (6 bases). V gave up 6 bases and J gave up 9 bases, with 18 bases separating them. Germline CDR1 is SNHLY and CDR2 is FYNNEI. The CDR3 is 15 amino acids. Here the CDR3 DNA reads TGTGCCAGCAGACAGGACAGCGGGGTCAGTTCACCCCTCCACTTT. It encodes CASRQDSGVSSPLHF.

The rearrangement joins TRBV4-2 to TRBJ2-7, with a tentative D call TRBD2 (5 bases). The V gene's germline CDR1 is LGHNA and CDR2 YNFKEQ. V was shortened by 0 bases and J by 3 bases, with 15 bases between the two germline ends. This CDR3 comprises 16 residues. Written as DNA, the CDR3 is TGTGCCAGCAGCCAAGATCGGAGCGGCACAGACTACGAGCAGTACTTC. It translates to CASSQDRSGTDYEQYF.

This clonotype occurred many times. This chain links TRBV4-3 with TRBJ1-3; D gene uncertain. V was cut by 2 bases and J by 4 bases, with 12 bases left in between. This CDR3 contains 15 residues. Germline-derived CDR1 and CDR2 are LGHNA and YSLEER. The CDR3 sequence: CASSQTTSRGNTIYF. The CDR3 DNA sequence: TGCGCCAGCAGCCAAACTACATCCAGGGGAAACACCATATATTTT.

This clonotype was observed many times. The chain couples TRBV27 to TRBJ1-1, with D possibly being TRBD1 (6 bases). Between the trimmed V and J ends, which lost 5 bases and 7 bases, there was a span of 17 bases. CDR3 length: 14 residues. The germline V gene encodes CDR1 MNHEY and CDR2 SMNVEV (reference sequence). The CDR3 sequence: CASSTTGGVDEAFF. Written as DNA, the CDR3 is TGTGCCAGCAGTACGACAGGTGGGGTGGATGAAGCTTTCTTT.

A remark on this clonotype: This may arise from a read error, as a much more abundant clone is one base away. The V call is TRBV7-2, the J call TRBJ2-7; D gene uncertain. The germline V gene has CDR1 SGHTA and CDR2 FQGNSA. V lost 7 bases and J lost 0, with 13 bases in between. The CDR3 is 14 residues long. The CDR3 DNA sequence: TGTGCCAGCACCCAGACACCGACCTCCTACGAGCAGTACGTC. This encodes CASTQTPTSYEQYV.

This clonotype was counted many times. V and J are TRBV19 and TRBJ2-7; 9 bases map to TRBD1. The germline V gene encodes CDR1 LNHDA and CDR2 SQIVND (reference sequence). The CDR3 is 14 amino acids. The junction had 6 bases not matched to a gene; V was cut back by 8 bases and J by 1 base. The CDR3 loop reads CASRQGVGSYEQYF. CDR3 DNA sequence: TGTGCCAGTCGACAGGGGGTAGGGTCCTACGAGCAGTACTTC.

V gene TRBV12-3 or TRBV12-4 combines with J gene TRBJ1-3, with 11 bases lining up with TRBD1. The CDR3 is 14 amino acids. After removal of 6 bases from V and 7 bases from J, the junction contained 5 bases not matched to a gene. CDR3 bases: TGTGCCAGCAGCCTCCGGGACAGGGGGAACACCATATATTTT. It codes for CASSLRDRGNTIYF.

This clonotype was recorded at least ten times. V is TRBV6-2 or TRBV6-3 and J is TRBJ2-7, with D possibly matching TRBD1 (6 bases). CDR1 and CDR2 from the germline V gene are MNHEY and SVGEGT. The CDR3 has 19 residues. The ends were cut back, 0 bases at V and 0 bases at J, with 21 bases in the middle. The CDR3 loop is CASSYSTGTVGTNSYEQYF. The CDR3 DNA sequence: TGTGCCAGCAGTTACTCGACTGGGACCGTAGGGACAAACTCCTACGAGCAGTACTTC.

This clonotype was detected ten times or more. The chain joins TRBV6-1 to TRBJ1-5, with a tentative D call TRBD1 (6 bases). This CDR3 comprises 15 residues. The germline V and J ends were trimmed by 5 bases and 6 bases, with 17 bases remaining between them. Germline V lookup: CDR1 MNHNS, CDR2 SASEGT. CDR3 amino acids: CASSRDSWGRQPQHF. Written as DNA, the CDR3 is TGTGCCAGCAGTCGAGACTCGTGGGGGCGTCAGCCCCAGCATTTT.